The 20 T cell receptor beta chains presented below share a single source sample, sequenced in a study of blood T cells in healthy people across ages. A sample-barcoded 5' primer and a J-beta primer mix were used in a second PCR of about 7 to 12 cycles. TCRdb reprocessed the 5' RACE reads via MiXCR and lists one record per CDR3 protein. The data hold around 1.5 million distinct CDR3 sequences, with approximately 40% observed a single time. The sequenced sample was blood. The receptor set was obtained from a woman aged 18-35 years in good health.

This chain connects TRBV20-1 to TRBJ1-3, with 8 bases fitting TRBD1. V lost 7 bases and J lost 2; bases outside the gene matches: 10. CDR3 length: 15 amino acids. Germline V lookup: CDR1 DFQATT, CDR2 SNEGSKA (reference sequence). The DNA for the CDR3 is TGCAGTGTTCCGGACAGGGCGGGAGCTGGAAACACCATATATTTT. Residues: CSVPDRAGAGNTIYF.

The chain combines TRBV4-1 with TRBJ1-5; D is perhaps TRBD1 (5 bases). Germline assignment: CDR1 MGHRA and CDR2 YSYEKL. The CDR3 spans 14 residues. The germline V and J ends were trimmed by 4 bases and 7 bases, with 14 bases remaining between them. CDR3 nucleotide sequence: TGCGCCAGCAGCCCAAGCCCCGGGGACCAGCCCCAGCATTTT. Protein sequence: CASSPSPGDQPQHF.

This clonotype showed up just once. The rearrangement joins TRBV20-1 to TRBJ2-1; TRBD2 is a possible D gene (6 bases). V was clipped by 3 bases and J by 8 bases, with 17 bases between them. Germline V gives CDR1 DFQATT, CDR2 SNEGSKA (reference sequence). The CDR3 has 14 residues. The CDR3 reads CSASGGASSYEQFF. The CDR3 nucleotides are TGCAGTGCTAGCGGGGGAGCGTCGTCTTATGAGCAGTTCTTC.

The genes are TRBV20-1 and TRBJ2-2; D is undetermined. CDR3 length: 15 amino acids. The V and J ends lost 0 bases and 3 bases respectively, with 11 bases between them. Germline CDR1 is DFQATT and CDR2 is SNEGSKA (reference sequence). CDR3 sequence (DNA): TGCAGTGCTAGAGATATCACAGACTACACCGGGGAGCTGTTTTTT. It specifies CSARDITDYTGELFF.

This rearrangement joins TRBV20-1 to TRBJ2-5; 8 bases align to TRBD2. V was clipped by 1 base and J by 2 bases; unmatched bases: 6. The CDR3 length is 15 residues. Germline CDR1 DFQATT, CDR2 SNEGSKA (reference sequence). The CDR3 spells CSARAVSGAQETQYF. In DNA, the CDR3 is TGCAGTGCTAGAGCTGTTAGCGGGGCTCAAGAGACCCAGTACTTC.

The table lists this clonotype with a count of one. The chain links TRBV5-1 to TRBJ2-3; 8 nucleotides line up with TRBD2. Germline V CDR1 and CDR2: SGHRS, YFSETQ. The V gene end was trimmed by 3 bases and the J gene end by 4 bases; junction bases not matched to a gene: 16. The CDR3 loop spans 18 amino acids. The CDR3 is CASSSSGGLETPSDTQYF. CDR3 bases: TGCGCCAGCAGCTCCAGCGGGGGTCTGGAGACACCCTCAGATACGCAGTATTTT.

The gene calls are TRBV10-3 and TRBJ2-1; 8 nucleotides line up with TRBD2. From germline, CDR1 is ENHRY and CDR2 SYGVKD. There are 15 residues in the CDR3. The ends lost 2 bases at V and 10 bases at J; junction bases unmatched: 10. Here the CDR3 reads CAISEGLAGGGEQFF. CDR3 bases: TGTGCCATCAGTGAGGGTCTAGCGGGTGGAGGGGAGCAGTTCTTC.

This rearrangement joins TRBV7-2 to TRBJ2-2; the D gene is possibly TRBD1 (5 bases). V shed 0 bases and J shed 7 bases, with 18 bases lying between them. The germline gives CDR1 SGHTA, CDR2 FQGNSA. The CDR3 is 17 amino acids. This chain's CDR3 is CASSLAHWPGRGGELFF. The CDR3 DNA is TGTGCCAGCAGCTTAGCCCATTGGCCAGGGCGCGGCGGGGAGCTGTTTTTT.

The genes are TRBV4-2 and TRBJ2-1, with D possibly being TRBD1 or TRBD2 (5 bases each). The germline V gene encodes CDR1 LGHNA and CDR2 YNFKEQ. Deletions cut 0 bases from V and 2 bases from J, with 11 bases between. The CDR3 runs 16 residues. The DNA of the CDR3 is TGTGCCAGCAGCCAAGATAGAGGGGTCCCCTACAATGAGCAGTTCTTC. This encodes CASSQDRGVPYNEQFF.

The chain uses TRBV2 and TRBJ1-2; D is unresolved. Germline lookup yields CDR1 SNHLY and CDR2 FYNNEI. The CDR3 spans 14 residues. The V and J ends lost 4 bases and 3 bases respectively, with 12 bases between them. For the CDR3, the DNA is TGTGCCAGCAGTGTAACAGACGGAGACTATGGCTACACCTTC. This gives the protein CASSVTDGDYGYTF.

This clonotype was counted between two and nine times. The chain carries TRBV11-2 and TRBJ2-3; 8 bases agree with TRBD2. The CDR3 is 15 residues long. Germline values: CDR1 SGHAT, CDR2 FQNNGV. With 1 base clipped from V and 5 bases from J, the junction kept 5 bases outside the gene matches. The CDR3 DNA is TGTGCCAGCAGCTTAGCGGGGGGGCTTTTAGATACGCAGTATTTT. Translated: CASSLAGGLLDTQYF. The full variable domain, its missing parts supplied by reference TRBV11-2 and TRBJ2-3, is EAGVAQSPRYKIIEKRQSVAFWCNPISGHATLYWYQQILGQGPKLLIQFQNNGVVDDSQLPKDRFSAERLKGVDSTLKIQPAKLEDSAVYLCASSLAGGLLDTQYFGPGTRLTVL.

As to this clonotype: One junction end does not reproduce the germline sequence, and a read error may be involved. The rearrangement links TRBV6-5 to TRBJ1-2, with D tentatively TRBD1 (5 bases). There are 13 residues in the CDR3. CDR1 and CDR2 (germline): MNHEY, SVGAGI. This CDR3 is CTSRTQGRYGYTF. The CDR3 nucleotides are TGTACCAGCAGGACCCAGGGACGCTATGGCTACACCTTC.

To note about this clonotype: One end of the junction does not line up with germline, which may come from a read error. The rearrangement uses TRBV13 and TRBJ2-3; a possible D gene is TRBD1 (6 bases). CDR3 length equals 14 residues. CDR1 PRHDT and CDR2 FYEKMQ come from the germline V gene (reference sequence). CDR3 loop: CTSSLAQGTDTQYF. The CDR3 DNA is TGTACCAGCAGCTTAGCCCAGGGGACAGATACGCAGTATTTT.

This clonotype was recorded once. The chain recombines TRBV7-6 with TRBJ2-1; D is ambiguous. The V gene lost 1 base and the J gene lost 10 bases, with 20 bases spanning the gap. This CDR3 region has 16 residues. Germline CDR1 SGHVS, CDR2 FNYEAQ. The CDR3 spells CASSLVNDPSGYEQFF. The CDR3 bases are TGTGCCAGCAGCTTAGTCAACGACCCCTCGGGCTACGAGCAGTTCTTC.

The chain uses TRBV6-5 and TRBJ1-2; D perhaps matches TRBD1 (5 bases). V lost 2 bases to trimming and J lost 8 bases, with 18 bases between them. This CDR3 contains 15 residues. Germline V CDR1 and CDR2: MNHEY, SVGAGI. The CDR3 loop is CASSYDRGRRRGYTF. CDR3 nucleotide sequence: TGTGCCAGCAGTTACGACCGGGGCAGAAGGCGCGGCTACACCTTC.

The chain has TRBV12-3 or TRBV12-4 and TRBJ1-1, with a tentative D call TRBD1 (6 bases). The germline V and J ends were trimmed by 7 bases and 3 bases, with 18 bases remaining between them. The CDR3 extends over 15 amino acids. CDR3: CASTTVGGRDTEAFF. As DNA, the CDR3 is TGTGCCAGCACTACCGTAGGGGGGCGAGACACTGAAGCTTTCTTT.

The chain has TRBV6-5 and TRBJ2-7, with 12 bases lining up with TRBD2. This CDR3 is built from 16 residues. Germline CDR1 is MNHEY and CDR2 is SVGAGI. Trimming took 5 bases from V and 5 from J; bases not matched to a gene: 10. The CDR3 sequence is CASSPDAGTSGHEQYF. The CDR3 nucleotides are TGTGCCAGCAGTCCCGATGCCGGGACTAGCGGGCACGAGCAGTACTTC.

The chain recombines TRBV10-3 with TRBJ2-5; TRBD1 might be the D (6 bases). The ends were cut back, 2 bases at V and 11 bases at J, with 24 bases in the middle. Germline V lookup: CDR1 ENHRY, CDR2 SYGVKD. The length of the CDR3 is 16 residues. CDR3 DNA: TGTGCCATCAGTGAGGGACAGTTGCTCTCCTACAATGAGCAGTACTTC. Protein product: CAISEGQLLSYNEQYF.

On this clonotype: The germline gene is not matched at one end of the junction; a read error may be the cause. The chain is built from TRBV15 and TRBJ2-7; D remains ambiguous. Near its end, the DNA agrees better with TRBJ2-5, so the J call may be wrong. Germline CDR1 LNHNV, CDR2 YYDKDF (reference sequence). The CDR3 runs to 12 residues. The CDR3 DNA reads TGTGCCGCCAGCAGAGTATTAGAGACCCAGTACTTC. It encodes CAASRVLETQYF.

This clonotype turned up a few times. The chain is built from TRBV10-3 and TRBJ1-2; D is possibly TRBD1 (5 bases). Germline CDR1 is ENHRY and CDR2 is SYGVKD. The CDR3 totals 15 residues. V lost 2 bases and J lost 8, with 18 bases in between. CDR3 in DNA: TGTGCCATCAGTGAGGGCCCGGGGAAAGAGGGGGGCTACACCTTC. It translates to CAISEGPGKEGGYTF.